This T cell receptor beta chain was retrieved from a study of shared clonotypes between healthy human individuals. Comments on this clone: The antigen is unknown.

Study-wide results and caveats: Shared clonotypes: roughly 4.7% naive CD4, approximately 3.4% naive CD8, less than 2.5% memory CD4, around 0.4% memory CD8.

Cells designated naive CD8 were CD45RO-negative and were positively selected for CCR7, with terminally differentiated effector memory CD45RA+ cells excluded. This CDR3 is built from 15 residues. Germline assignment: CDR1 SGHRS and CDR2 YFSETQ. V lost 0 bases and J lost 2; bases outside the gene matches: 5. Profiled with immunoSEQ multiplex PCR; TCRdb holds only in-frame clones, not every one. The sample holds about 2,200,000 clones; roughly 91% are singletons and the top ten take over 1.5%. V is TRBV5-1 and J is TRBJ2-7; 7 nucleotides agree with TRBD2. The TCR was taken from a man between 18 and 29 years old in good health. Some clones in this sample may be carry-over from other donors' samples. The source material was naive CD8+ T cells from PBMCs. The CDR3 DNA sequence: TGCGCCAGCAGCTTGGTGTCTAGCGGCACCTACGAGCAGTACTTC. Translating gives CASSLVSSGTYEQYF.